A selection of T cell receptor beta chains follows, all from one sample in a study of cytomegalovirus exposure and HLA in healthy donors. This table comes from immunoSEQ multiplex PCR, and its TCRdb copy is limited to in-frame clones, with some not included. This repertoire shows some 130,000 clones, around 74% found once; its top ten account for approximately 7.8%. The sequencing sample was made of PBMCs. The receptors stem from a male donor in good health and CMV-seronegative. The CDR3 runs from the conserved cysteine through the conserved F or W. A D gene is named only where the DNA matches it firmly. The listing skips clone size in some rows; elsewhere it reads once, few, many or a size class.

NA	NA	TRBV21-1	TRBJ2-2	TGTGCCAGCAGCAAAGCATATACCGGGACACACAACACCGGGGAGCTGTTTTTT	CASSKAYTGTHNTGELFF
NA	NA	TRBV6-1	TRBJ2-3	TGTGCCAGCAGTGACTCACTACGCACAGATACGCAGTATTTT	CASSDSLRTDTQYF
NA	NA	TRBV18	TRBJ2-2	TGTGCCAGCTCACCATTGGGTCGACTAGGTGGCGGGGAGCTGTTTTTT	CASSPLGRLGGGELFF
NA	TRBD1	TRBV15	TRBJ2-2	TGTGCCACCACGGGACAGGTCACCACCGGGGAGCTGTTTTTT	CATTGQVTTGELFF
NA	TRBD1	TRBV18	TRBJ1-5	TGTGCCAGCTCGCCTGGGACAGTTAGCAATCAGCCCCAGCATTTT	CASSPGTVSNQPQHF
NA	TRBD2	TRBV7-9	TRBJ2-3	TGTGCCAGCAGCTTACGTGTAGCGGGGCGCACAGATACGCAGTATTTT	CASSLRVAGRTDTQYF
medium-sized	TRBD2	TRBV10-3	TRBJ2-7	TGTGCCATCAGTGAGTCTGAGCGGGAGAAGTACTTC	CAISESEREKYF
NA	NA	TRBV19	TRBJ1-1	TGTGCCAGTACCAGGGTGAACACTGAAGCTTTCTTT	CASTRVNTEAFF
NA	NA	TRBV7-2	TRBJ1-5	TGTGCCAGCAGCTTTGACGGGAGTCAGCCCCAGCATTTT	CASSFDGSQPQHF
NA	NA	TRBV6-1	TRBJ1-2	TGTGCCAGCAATAACAGCTTTAACTATGGCTACACCTTC	CASNNSFNYGYTF
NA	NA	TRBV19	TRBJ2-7	TGTGCCAGTAAAAACACAGGGAGCTCCTACGAGCAGTACTTC	CASKNTGSSYEQYF
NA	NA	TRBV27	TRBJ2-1	TGTGCCAGCAGTTTATGGTTTGGTTCTGCCGGGACTCCGCAGTTCTTC	CASSLWFGSAGTPQFF
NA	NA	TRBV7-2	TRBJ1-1	TGTGCCAGCAGCTTATGGGGGGGGTATGAAGCTTTCTTT	CASSLWGGYEAFF
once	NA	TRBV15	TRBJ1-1	TGTGCCACCAGCAGACAGGGTTTGAACACTGAAGCTTTCTTT	CATSRQGLNTEAFF
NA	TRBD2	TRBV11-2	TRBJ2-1	TGTGCCAGCAGCCCCCGTCCGCGAGCGGGGGTCAATGAGCAGTTCTTC	CASSPRPRAGVNEQFF
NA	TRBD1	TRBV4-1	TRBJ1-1	TGCGCCAGCAGCCAATCACAAGGGACAGGGGTGAACACTGAAGCTTTCTTT	CASSQSQGTGVNTEAFF
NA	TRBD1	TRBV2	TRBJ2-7	TGTGCCAGCAGTGAACGAGAAGACAGGGCAGGGCCTGAGCAGTACTTC	CASSEREDRAGPEQYF
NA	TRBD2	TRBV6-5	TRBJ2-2	TGTGCCAGCTGGCGGGGGACCACCGGGGAGCTGTTTTTT	CASWRGTTGELFF
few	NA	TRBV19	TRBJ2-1	TGTGCCAGTAGTGATTCCATAAGACTAGAGAAGTTGCAGTTCTTC	CASSDSIRLEKLQFF
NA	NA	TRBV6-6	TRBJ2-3	TGTGCCAGCAGCCCCCAGGGGCCCTTCACAGATACGCAGTATTTT	CASSPQGPFTDTQYF
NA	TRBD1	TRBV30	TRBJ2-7	TGTGCTGCGGACAGGGAGTATGGCGAGCAGTACTTC	CAADREYGEQYF
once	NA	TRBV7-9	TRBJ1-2	TGTGCCAGCAGCCCCAGGATAACTAACTATGGCTACACCTTC	CASSPRITNYGYTF
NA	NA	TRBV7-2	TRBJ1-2	TGTGCCAGCAGCTTATCGGAGGGGTTCGGATATGGCTACACCTTC	CASSLSEGFGYGYTF
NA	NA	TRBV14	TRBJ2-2	TGTGCCAGCAGCTACCGAGGCGGGGAGCTGTTTTTT	CASSYRGGELFF